What follows are 27 T cell receptor beta chains derived from one specimen sequenced in a study of T cells in Graves' hyperthyroidism and ophthalmopathy. TCR beta CDR3 sequences were amplified from RNA transcripts. The TCR CDR3 first-round RT-PCR relied on the HTBI primer set. TCRdb reanalysed the multiplex PCR reads using MiXCR and keeps one entry per CDR3 protein. The sample contains some 400,000 distinct CDR3 sequences, about 18% of which appear only once. Sequencing input: blood. These receptors came from a woman under 30 with Graves' hyperthyroidism.

DNA for the CDR3: TGTGCCAGCTCAAACGGACAGGGGGATCAGCCCCAGCATTTT. Translation gives CASSNGQGDQPQHF. The chain joins TRBV18 to TRBJ1-5, with TRBD1 matching 10 bases. Germline trimming cut 5 bases from V and 5 bases from J; bases unmatched to any gene: 3. Per the germline V gene, CDR1 is KGHSH and CDR2 is LQKENI. This CDR3 has 14 amino acids.

In this sample, this clonotype turned up many times. The chain is built from TRBV20-1 and TRBJ1-5; 7 bases line up with TRBD1. Germline lookup yields CDR1 DFQATT and CDR2 SNEGSKA (reference sequence). This CDR3 is built from 16 residues. V lost 6 bases to trimming and J lost 1 base; unmatched junction nucleotides: 12. The CDR3 loop is CSALPPPGQSNQPQHF. Written as DNA, the CDR3 is TGCAGTGCGTTGCCCCCCCCGGGACAGAGCAATCAGCCCCAGCATTTT.

There are a few counts of this clonotype. In DNA form, the CDR3 reads TGCGCCAGCAGCTTGGACGGATGGGGGTACGACAGTCAGCCCCAGCATTTT. It codes for CASSLDGWGYDSQPQHF. The chain has TRBV5-1 and TRBJ1-5; TRBD1 is a possible D gene (5 bases). Germline V gene lookup returns CDR1 SGHRS and CDR2 YFSETQ. The CDR3 is made up of 17 amino acids. V lost 0 bases and J lost 6, with 19 bases in between.

To note about this clonotype: A much larger clone lies a single base off, so this may be a read error. The chain uses TRBV9 and TRBJ2-6; D perhaps matches TRBD1 (6 bases). The CDR3 covers 17 residues. The germline V and J ends were trimmed by 6 bases and 2 bases, with 18 bases remaining between them. Germline values: CDR1 SGDLS, CDR2 YYNGEE. CDR3 nucleotides: TGTGCCAGCACCCTCTACAGGGAGATCCCTGGGGCCAACGTCCTGACTTTC. Translation: CASTLYREIPGANVLTF.

V gene TRBV6-2 or TRBV6-3 combines with J gene TRBJ2-5; D may correspond to TRBD1 or TRBD2 (5 bases each). CDR1 MNHEY and CDR2 SVGEGT come from the germline V gene. There are 15 residues in the CDR3. Trimming removed 6 bases from V and 5 bases from J, with 19 bases in between. CDR3 protein: CASSTIRGTRETQYF. The CDR3 DNA reads TGTGCCAGCAGCACCATCCGAGGGACGAGGGAGACCCAGTACTTC.

Ten or more counts support this clonotype. The rearrangement links TRBV7-2 to TRBJ1-5; D is perhaps TRBD1 (6 bases). There are 12 residues in the CDR3. In germline, CDR1 is SGHTA, CDR2 FQGNSA. V was cut by 2 bases and J by 9 bases, with 8 bases left in between. The CDR3 DNA is TGTGCCAGCAGCTTACAGGGGCTGCCCCAGCATTTT. Translation gives CASSLQGLPQHF.

The CDR3 DNA follows: TGTGCCAGCAGCTTAACGCGGGATGGGAAACTACTATACATAAACATTCAGTACTTC. It translates to CASSLTRDGKLLYINIQYF. The chain couples TRBV7-2 to TRBJ2-4, with a weak D call TRBD2 (6 bases). The germline CDR1 and CDR2 sequences are SGHTA and FQGNSA. The germline V and J ends were trimmed by 2 bases and 6 bases, with 26 bases remaining between them. CDR3 length equals 19 residues.

This clonotype was observed many times. This sequence joins TRBV12-3 or TRBV12-4 and TRBJ2-6; D is ambiguous. V was clipped by 5 bases and J by 0 bases, with 8 bases between them. There are 15 residues in the CDR3. The CDR3 reads CASSPVSSGANVLTF. As DNA, the CDR3 is TGTGCCAGCAGTCCAGTGAGCTCTGGGGCCAACGTCCTGACTTTC.

V and J are TRBV7-2 and TRBJ1-2; 11 bases align to TRBD1. CDR3 length: 14 residues. V trimming: 4 bases; J trimming: 8 bases; junction bases outside the gene matches: 6. CDR1 is SGHTA, CDR2 FQGNSA, per germline. The CDR3 reads CASSSGQGAEGYTF. The CDR3 region has the DNA TGTGCCAGCAGCTCAGGACAGGGGGCTGAAGGCTACACCTTC.

Ten or more counts support this clonotype. The chain uses TRBV2 and TRBJ1-1; no clear D. V lost 6 bases, J lost 1 base, and 15 bases lay in between. This CDR3 region has 15 residues. Germline CDR1 SNHLY, CDR2 FYNNEI. The DNA of the CDR3 is TGTGCCAGCAGAAGCCCCGATCGGGGGAACACTGAAGCTTTCTTT. Protein product: CASRSPDRGNTEAFF.

The chain joins TRBV18 to TRBJ1-2; TRBD1 matches at 7 bases. V was clipped by 0 bases and J by 13 bases; unmatched bases: 11. The CDR3 has 14 amino acids. Germline CDR1 reads KGHSH; CDR2 reads LQKENI. The CDR3 is CASSPPTGVVLLTF. CDR3 bases: TGTGCCAGCTCACCACCTACAGGGGTTGTCCTTCTCACCTTC. Filled out from reference TRBV18 and TRBJ1-2, the complete variable domain reads NAGVMQNPRHLVRRRGQEARLRCSPMKGHSHVYWYRQLPEEGLKFMVYLQKENIIDESGMPKERFSAEFPKEGPSILRIQQVVRGDSAAYFCASSPPTGVVLLTFGSGTRLTVV.

This clonotype appeared many times. CDR3 in DNA: TGTGCCTGGATGGCCACTGAAGCTTTCTTT. Its protein is CAWMATEAFF. The chain employs TRBV30 and TRBJ1-1; D unclear. The CDR3 spans 10 residues. The germline V and J ends were trimmed by 4 bases and 4 bases, with 4 bases remaining between them. The germline V gene encodes CDR1 GTSNPN and CDR2 SVGIG (reference sequence).

The CDR3 DNA reads as TGCGCCAGCAGCCGCGACGGAGCGGGGGGGCTCTCAGAGACCCAGTACTTC. Protein sequence: CASSRDGAGGLSETQYF. The V call is TRBV5-1, the J call TRBJ2-5; 10 positions match TRBD2. This CDR3 has 17 residues. Losses at the gene ends were 4 bases for V and 4 bases for J; bases not matched to a gene: 13. Germline CDR1 reads SGHRS; CDR2 reads YFSETQ.

Ten or more counts support this clonotype. A read error may be the cause here, since a much bigger clone is one base away. V and J are TRBV12-3 or TRBV12-4 and TRBJ1-1; D gene uncertain. Trimming stripped 4 bases from V and 1 base from J, with 7 bases between. This CDR3 spans 13 amino acids. For the CDR3, the DNA is TGTGCCAGCAGTTCTAATGGGAACACTGAAGCTTTCTTT. This translates into CASSSNGNTEAFF.

The J gene is TRBJ2-5, the V gene TRBV11-2; the D call may be TRBD1 or TRBD2 (7 bases each). The CDR3 totals 21 residues. V lost 9 bases, J lost 1 base, and 36 bases lay in between. Germline-derived CDR1 and CDR2 are SGHAT and FQNNGV. The CDR3 protein is CASHEADRVLSGGGGQETQYF. Written as DNA, the CDR3 is TGTGCCAGTCACGAAGCAGACAGGGTTCTAAGCGGCGGCGGGGGCCAAGAGACCCAGTACTTC.

V gene TRBV20-1 combines with J gene TRBJ2-3; the D gene is possibly TRBD2 (7 bases). Trimming cost V 0 bases and J 7 bases, with 17 bases left between them. CDR1 DFQATT and CDR2 SNEGSKA come from the germline V gene (reference sequence). CDR3 length: 15 amino acids. The CDR3 DNA follows: TGCAGTGCTAGAGATGGGGGGGGGGGCACTCATACGCAGTATTTT. Translated, it gives CSARDGGGGTHTQYF.

This clonotype was detected a few times. The chain joins TRBV24-1 to TRBJ2-2; TRBD1 agrees at 8 bases. Losses at the gene ends were 3 bases for V and 4 bases for J; bases not matched to a gene: 9. The CDR3 spans 17 residues. The germline gives CDR1 KGHDR, CDR2 SFDVKD. The chain's CDR3 is CATSDLQGALLTGELFF. Written as DNA, the CDR3 is TGTGCCACCAGTGATCTCCAGGGGGCCCTTCTCACCGGGGAGCTGTTTTTT.

This clonotype came up many times. This chain joins TRBV10-3 and TRBJ1-2, with 9 bases fitting TRBD1. V shed 6 bases and J 8 bases; nucleotides not matched to a gene: 7. The CDR3 contains 13 residues. Germline-derived CDR1 and CDR2 are ENHRY and SYGVKD. The CDR3 bases are TGTGCCATCAGGGGGGACAGGGCATACGGCTACACCTTC. This codes for CAIRGDRAYGYTF.

This clonotype was seen more than once but under ten times. The rearrangement links TRBV10-3 to TRBJ2-7, with no clear D. Looked up from germline, CDR1 is ENHRY and CDR2 is SYGVKD. This CDR3 region has 16 residues. Trimming cost V 2 bases and J 0 bases, with 14 bases left between them. CDR3 nucleotide sequence: TGTGCCATCAGTGAGAGTGTCAAGACGGTCTCCTACGAGCAGTACTTC. Its protein is CAISESVKTVSYEQYF.

The sample holds a few counts of this clonotype. A much larger clone lies one base from this, so it may be a read error. The V and J genes are TRBV15 and TRBJ2-5, with D perhaps matching TRBD1 or TRBD2 (5 bases each). Germline assignment: CDR1 LNHNV and CDR2 YYDKDF (reference sequence). The CDR3 is made up of 14 amino acids. CDR3 nucleotides: TGTGCCACCAGCAGAATTGGGGGTACGGAGACCAAGTACTTC. Translation: CATSRIGGTETKYF.

The sample holds many counts of this clonotype. The rearrangement links TRBV5-1 to TRBJ1-1; D is perhaps TRBD1 (5 bases). Trimming pared 5 bases from V and 3 bases from J, leaving 11 bases between. The CDR3 totals 13 residues. The germline gives CDR1 SGHRS, CDR2 YFSETQ. CDR3 nucleotide sequence: TGCGCCAGCAGTTGGGACGGCTACACTGAAGCTTTCTTT. Residues: CASSWDGYTEAFF.

This clonotype was seen at least ten times. J is TRBJ2-7 and V is TRBV4-1, with TRBD2 matching over 8 bases. CDR1 MGHRA and CDR2 YSYEKL come from the germline V gene. This CDR3 is 15 amino acids long. With 3 bases clipped from V and 5 bases from J, the junction kept 9 bases outside the gene matches. The CDR3 sequence is CASSQTGLALDEQYF. In nucleotides, the CDR3 is TGCGCCAGCAGCCAGACAGGACTAGCTCTCGACGAGCAGTACTTC.

The rearrangement links TRBV27 to TRBJ1-2, with D uncertain. This CDR3 is 15 amino acids long. Germline V gives CDR1 MNHEY, CDR2 SMNVEV (reference sequence). Trimming cost V 0 bases and J 4 bases, with 12 bases left between them. The CDR3 DNA follows: TGTGCCAGCAGTTTATCGGGAAGCAGGTTCTATGGCTACACCTTC. Translated: CASSLSGSRFYGYTF.

This clonotype was detected ten times or more. J is TRBJ1-5 and V is TRBV15; possible D gene TRBD1, 5 bases. This CDR3 spans 13 amino acids. V lost 1 base, J lost 7 bases, and 8 bases lay in between. Germline-derived CDR1 and CDR2 are LNHNV and YYDKDF (reference sequence). The CDR3 sequence: CATSRGGRQPQHF. The CDR3 nucleotides are TGTGCCACCAGCAGAGGGGGGAGGCAGCCCCAGCATTTT.

This clonotype was observed at least ten times. The rearrangement links TRBV20-1 to TRBJ1-2; D is undetermined. Looked up from germline, CDR1 is DFQATT and CDR2 is SNEGSKA (reference sequence). The CDR3 spans 16 residues. Trimming removed 7 bases from V and 4 bases from J, with 25 bases in between. The CDR3 region is CSGEREGWPKAYGYTF. CDR3 in DNA: TGCAGTGGCGAAAGAGAAGGGTGGCCTAAGGCCTATGGCTACACCTTC.

This clonotype was seen a handful of times. The rearrangement links TRBV14 to TRBJ2-7, with 12 bases that match TRBD1. Germline CDR1 is SGHDN and CDR2 is FVKESK. The CDR3 sequence is 16 residues long. With 2 bases clipped from V and 5 bases from J, the junction kept 7 bases outside the gene matches. The DNA of the CDR3 is TGTGCCAGCAGCCAATCTCCGGGACAGGGGGCTGACGAGCAGTACTTC. Residues: CASSQSPGQGADEQYF.

V gene TRBV2 combines with J gene TRBJ1-6; 7 bases line up with TRBD1. V shed 5 bases, J shed 7 bases, and the junction held 8 bases outside the gene matches. Germline CDR1 SNHLY, CDR2 FYNNEI. The CDR3 has 15 residues. The CDR3 DNA reads as TGTGCCAGCAGTCTACAGGGGTCGAAGAATTCACCCCTCCACTTT. Its translation: CASSLQGSKNSPLHF.